This TCR beta chain was observed in a study of T cells in Graves' hyperthyroidism and ophthalmopathy. Whole-study findings and limits: A 13 V-J model separated ophthalmopathy from stable hyperthyroidism.

From RNA transcripts, TCR beta CDR3 regions were amplified. HTBI primers were employed in a first-round RT-PCR of the TCR CDR3. TCRdb re-derived calls from the multiplex PCR reads in MiXCR, one entry per CDR3 protein. Of about 640,000 distinct CDR3 sequences detected, about a fifth appear once; the ten largest clones hold roughly 30%. The germline gives CDR1 DFQATT, CDR2 SNEGSKA (reference sequence). The V and J ends lost 5 bases and 8 bases respectively, with 15 bases between them. This CDR3 spans 13 amino acids. As regards this clonotype: Its cognate antigen is unknown.

The receptor comes from a man aged 30-40 years with Graves' ophthalmopathy. The chain joins TRBV20-1 to TRBJ1-4, with D possibly matching TRBD1 (5 bases). Sequenced material: blood. The CDR3 DNA reads as TGCAGTGCTTTCTCGGACACTGGGGAAAAACTGTTTTTT. Residues: CSAFSDTGEKLFF.